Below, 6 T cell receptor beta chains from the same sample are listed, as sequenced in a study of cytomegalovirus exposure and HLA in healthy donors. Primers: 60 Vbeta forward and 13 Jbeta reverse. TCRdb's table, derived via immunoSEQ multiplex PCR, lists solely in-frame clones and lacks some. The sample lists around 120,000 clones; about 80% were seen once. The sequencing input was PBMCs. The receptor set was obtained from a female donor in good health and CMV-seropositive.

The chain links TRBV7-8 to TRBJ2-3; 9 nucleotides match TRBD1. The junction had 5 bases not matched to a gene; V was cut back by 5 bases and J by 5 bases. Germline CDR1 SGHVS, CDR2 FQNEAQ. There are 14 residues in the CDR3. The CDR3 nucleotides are TGTGCCAGCAGCCGGACAGGGGTTGGAGATACGCAGTATTTT. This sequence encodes CASSRTGVGDTQYF.

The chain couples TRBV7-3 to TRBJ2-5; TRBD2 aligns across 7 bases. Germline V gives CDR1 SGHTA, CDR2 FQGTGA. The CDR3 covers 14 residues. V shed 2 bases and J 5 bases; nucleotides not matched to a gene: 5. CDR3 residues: CASSLPGRVETQYF. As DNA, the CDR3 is TGTGCCAGCAGCTTACCAGGGAGGGTGGAGACCCAGTACTTC.

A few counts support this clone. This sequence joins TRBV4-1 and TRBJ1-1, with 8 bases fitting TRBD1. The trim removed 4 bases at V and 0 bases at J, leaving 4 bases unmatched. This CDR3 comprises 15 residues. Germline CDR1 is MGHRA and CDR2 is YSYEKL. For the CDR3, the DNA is TGCGCCAGCAGCCGGCAGGGGGCTGTGAACACTGAAGCTTTCTTT. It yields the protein CASSRQGAVNTEAFF.

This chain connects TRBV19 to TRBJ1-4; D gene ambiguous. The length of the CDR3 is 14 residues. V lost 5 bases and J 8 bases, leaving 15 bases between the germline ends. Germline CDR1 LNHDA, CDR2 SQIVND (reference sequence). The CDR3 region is CASSLRGSAEKLFF. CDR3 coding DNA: TGTGCCAGTAGTTTAAGAGGATCCGCGGAAAAACTGTTTTTT.

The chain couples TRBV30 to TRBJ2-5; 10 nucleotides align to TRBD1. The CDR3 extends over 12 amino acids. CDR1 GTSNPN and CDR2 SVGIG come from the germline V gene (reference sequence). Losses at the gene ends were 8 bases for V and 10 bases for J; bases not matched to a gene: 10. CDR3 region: CARSGTGVVQYF. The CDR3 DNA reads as TGTGCCAGATCCGGGACAGGGGTGGTCCAGTACTTC.

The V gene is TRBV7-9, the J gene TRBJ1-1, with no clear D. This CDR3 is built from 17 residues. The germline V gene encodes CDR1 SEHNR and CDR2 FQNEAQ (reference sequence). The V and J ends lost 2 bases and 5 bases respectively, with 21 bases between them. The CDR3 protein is CASSLLAGDQRRTEAFF. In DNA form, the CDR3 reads TGTGCCAGCAGCTTACTAGCGGGTGACCAACGAAGGACTGAAGCTTTCTTT. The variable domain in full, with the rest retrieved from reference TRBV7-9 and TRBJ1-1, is DTGVSQNPRHKITKRGQNVTFRCDPISEHNRLYWYRQTLGQGPEFLTYFQNEAQLEKSRLLSDRFSAERPKGSFSTLEIQRTEQGDSAMYLCASSLLAGDQRRTEAFFGQGTRLTVV.